This T cell receptor beta chain was sequenced for a study of CD8+CD57+ T cells in acquired aplastic anemia. At the level of the study: Quantities of DNA derived from sorted CD4+ and CD8+ cells averaged around 3 ug. On average, healthy donors gave approximately 9.9 million reads for CD4+ cells.

The CDR3 has 17 amino acids. From germline, CDR1 is MNHEY and CDR2 SVGEGT. The V gene lost 2 bases and the J gene lost 0 bases, with 13 bases spanning the gap. This clonotype was seen repeatedly, ten times or more. Its antigen is as yet unknown. According to the study, genomic DNA was the template for TCR beta VDJ and CDR3 profiling. MiXCR, run by TCRdb on the reads, gives a single entry per CDR3 protein. The sample includes just over 400,000 distinct CDR3 sequences, around 72% of them seen just once. General study points: Common to patients and controls were twenty-nine CD8+ CDR3 sequences. The study found no significant CD8+ Simpson's diversity difference between patients and controls.

The sample comprised sorted CD4+, CD8+, or CD8+CD57+ T cells (not recorded which) from PBMCs. The chain has TRBV6-2 or TRBV6-3 and TRBJ2-2, with D possibly being TRBD2 (5 bases). This clonotype was sampled from a human donor in good health, serving as a control. The CDR3 loop reads CASSYGPGLANTGELFF. CDR3 bases: TGTGCCAGCAGTTACGGTCCGGGGTTAGCGAACACCGGGGAGCTGTTTTTT.